This T cell receptor beta chain was sequenced during a study of blood T cells in healthy people across ages. Turning to this clonotype: Its cognate antigen is unknown.

J was trimmed by 3 bases and V by 6 bases; bases with no gene match: 6. The CDR3 spans 16 residues. From germline, CDR1 is MNHNS and CDR2 SASEGT. A sample-barcoded 5' primer and a J-beta primer mix were used in a second PCR of roughly 6 to 11 cycles. TCRdb reprocessed the 5' RACE reads via MiXCR and lists one record per CDR3 protein. The sample yields about 1.1 million distinct CDR3 sequences, around two fifths seen once. The draw of peripheral blood yielded approximately 10 milliliters from each donor. Study-wide results and caveats: Estimated diversity, derived from one million T cells, was regarded as an underestimate.

Sample: blood. The chain employs TRBV6-1 and TRBJ1-5; 12 nucleotides line up with TRBD1. This clonotype was sampled from a man between 18 and 35 years old in good health. The CDR3 nucleotides read TGTGCCAGCAGCCTGGGACAGGGGGCACACAATCAGCCCCAGCATTTT. Its translation is CASSLGQGAHNQPQHF.